The clone carrying this T cell receptor beta chain showed up just once. The method was immunoSEQ multiplex PCR; TCRdb's version includes in-frame clones alone and lacks a portion of them. This sample has around 54,000 clones, with 80% to 95% found just once. The germline V gene encodes CDR1 SGHNT and CDR2 YYREEE (reference sequence). With V trimmed by 2 bases and J by 4 bases, 5 bases remained unmatched. The CDR3 is 17 residues long. The sample is drawn from a study of T cell changes during pregnancy in multiple sclerosis. The clonotype comes from a female donor in good health, enrolled as a control in a pregnancy study. This chain links TRBV5-4 with TRBJ2-2; 13 positions match TRBD2. Sequenced material: CD4+ T cells from peripheral blood mononuclear cells, taken after pregnancy. This chain's CDR3 is CASSFGLAGVSTGELFF. The CDR3 nucleotides are TGTGCCAGCAGCTTCGGACTAGCGGGAGTGAGCACCGGGGAGCTGTTTTTT. Filled out from reference TRBV5-4 and TRBJ2-2, the complete variable domain reads ETGVTQSPTHLIKTRGQQVTLRCSSQSGHNTVSWYQQALGQGPQFIFQYYREEENGRGNFPPRFSGLQFPNYSSELNVNALELDDSALYLCASSFGLAGVSTGELFFGEGSRLTVL.